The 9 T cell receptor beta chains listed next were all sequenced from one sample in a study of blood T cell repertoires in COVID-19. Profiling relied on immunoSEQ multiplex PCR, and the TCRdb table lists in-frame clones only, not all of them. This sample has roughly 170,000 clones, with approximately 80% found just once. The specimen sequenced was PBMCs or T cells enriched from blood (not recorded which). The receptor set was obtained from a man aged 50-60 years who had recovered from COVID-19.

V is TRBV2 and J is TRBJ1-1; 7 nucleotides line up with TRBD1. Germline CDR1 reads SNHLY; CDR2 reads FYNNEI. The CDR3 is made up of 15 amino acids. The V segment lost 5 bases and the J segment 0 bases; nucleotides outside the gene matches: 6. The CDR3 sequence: CASSKGAGMNTEAFF. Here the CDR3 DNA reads TGTGCCAGCAGTAAGGGGGCAGGGATGAACACTGAAGCTTTCTTT. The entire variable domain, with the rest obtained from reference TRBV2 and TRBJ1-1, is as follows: EPEVTQTPSHQVTQMGQEVILRCVPISNHLYFYWYRQILGQKVEFLVSFYNNEISEKSEIFDDQFSVERPDGSNFTLKIRSTKLEDSAMYFCASSKGAGMNTEAFFGQGTRLTVV.

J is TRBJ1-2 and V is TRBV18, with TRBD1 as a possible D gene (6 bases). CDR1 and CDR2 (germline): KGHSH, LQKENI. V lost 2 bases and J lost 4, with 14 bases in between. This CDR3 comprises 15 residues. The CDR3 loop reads CASSPGMTGSYGYTF. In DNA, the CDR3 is TGTGCCAGCTCACCAGGGATGACAGGCAGCTATGGCTACACCTTC.

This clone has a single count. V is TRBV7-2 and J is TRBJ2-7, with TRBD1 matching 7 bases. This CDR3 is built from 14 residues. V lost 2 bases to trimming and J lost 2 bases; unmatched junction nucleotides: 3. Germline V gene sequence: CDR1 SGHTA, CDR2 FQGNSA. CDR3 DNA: TGTGCCAGCAGCTTAAACAGGGGTCCCTACGAGCAGTACTTC. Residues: CASSLNRGPYEQYF.

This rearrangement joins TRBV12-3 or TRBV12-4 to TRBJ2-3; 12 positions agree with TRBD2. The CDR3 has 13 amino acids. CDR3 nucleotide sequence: TGTGCTTCTAGCGGGGGGGCGTCAGATACGCAGTATTTT. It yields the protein CASSGGASDTQYF.

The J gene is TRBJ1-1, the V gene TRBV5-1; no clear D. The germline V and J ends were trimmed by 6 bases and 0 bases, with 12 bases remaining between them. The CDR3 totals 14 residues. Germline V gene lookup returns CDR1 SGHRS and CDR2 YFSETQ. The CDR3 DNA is TGCGCCAGCAAGCTCTTCGACATGAACACTGAAGCTTTCTTT. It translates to CASKLFDMNTEAFF.

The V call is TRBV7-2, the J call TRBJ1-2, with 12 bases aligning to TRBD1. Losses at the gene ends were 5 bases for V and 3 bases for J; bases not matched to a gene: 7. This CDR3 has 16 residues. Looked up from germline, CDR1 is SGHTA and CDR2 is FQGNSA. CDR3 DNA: TGTGCCAGCAGCCAGTGGGGGACAGGGGGCTACTATGGCTACACCTTC. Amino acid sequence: CASSQWGTGGYYGYTF.

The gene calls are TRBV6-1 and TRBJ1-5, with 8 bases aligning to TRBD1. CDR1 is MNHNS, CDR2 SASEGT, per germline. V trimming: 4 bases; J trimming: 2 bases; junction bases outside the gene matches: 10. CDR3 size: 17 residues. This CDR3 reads CASSVTTTGAGNQPQHF. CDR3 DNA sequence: TGTGCCAGCAGTGTCACGACGACAGGGGCGGGCAATCAGCCCCAGCATTTT.

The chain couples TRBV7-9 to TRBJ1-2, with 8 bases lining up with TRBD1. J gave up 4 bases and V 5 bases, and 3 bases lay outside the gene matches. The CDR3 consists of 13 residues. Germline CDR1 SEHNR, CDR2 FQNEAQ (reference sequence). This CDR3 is CASSGGQVYGYTF. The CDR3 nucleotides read TGTGCCAGCAGCGGGGGACAGGTCTATGGCTACACCTTC.

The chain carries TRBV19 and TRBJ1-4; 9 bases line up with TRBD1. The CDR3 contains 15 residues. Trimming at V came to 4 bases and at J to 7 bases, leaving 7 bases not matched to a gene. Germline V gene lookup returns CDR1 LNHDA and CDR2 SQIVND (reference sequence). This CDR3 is CASSTLDRGGEKLFF. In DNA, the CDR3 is TGTGCCAGTAGTACCTTGGACAGGGGAGGTGAAAAACTGTTTTTT.